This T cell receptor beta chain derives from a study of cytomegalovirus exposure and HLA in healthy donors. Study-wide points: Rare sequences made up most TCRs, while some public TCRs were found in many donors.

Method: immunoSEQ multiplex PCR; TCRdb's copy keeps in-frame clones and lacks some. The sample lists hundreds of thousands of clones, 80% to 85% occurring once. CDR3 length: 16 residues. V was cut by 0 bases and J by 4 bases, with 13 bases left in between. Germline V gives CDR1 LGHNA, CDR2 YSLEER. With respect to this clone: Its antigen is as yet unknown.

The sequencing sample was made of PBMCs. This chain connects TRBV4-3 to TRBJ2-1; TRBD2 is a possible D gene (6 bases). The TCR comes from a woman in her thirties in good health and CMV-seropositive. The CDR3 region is CASSQDWAGLYNEQFF. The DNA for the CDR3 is TGCGCCAGCAGCCAAGACTGGGCGGGACTTTACAATGAGCAGTTCTTC.